The rows below give T cell receptor beta chains drawn from one sample of a study of blood T cells in healthy people across ages. TCRdb fed the 5' RACE reads into MiXCR, producing one record per CDR3 protein. The sample has about 1.8 million distinct CDR3 sequences; 40% to 55% are singletons. The sequencing sample was made of blood. The origin of the receptors is a woman between 40 and 50 years old in good health. Each CDR3 is given with its conserved first and last residue. A D gene is named only where the DNA matches it firmly. Clone size, where shown, is once, few, many, or a class for clones that have expanded.

>TRBV2|TRBJ2-7|-|TRBD2
TGTGCCAGCAGTGAGGGGATAGCGGGGGGCAACGAGCAGTACTTC
CASSEGIAGGNEQYF
>TRBV28|TRBJ2-7|many|-
TGTGCCAGCAGTTTGCGGGCGGGGTCCTACGAGCAGTACTTC
CASSLRAGSYEQYF
>TRBV7-9|TRBJ1-2|-|-
TGTGCCAGCAGCTCCGGGACTAGGCCTGGCTACACCTTC
CASSSGTRPGYTF
>TRBV3-1|TRBJ1-2|-|-
TGTGCCAGCACCCCGAGTCCTCAACGGATTCCCAACTATGGCTACACCTTC
CASTPSPQRIPNYGYTF
>TRBV21-1|TRBJ2-1|-|-
TGTGCCAGCAGCAAAGTAAAAGAAAGAGGACAGACTGAGCAGTTCTTC
CASSKVKERGQTEQFF
>TRBV2|TRBJ2-5|-|-
TGTGCCAGCAGCGGGGTGACGTACAATGAGCAGTACTTC
CASSGVTYNEQYF
>TRBV21-1|TRBJ2-7|-|-
TGTGCCAGCAGCAAAGAGGGGACTTCGTACGAGCAGTACTTC
CASSKEGTSYEQYF
>TRBV18|TRBJ2-6|-|-
TGTGCCAGCTCACCAGCAGGGAGTTTTGGGGCCAACGTCCTGACTTTC
CASSPAGSFGANVLTF
>TRBV19|TRBJ2-7|-|-
TGTGCCAGCCGAGCTGGGTTCGGCTCCTACGAGCAGTACTTC
CASRAGFGSYEQYF
>TRBV5-6|TRBJ2-4|-|-
TGTGCCAGCACCCGACTGGCCGTGGAAAACATTCAGTACTTC
CASTRLAVENIQYF
>TRBV6-2/TRBV6-3|TRBJ2-3|-|TRBD2
TGTGCCAGCAGTCCTGGACTAGCGGGGGATCGCAGGGATACGCAGTATTTT
CASSPGLAGDRRDTQYF
>TRBV6-5|TRBJ2-3|few|TRBD2
TGTGCCAGCAGCGATAGCGGGCGTAGCACAGATACGCAGTATTTT
CASSDSGRSTDTQYF
>TRBV28|TRBJ2-5|-|TRBD1
TGTGCCAGCGGGTCCCACAGGGGGCGAGAGACCCAGTACTTC
CASGSHRGRETQYF
>TRBV2|TRBJ2-3|-|-
TGTGCCAGCAGTGAATCGGGCAGAATCACAGATACGCAGTATTTT
CASSESGRITDTQYF
>TRBV29-1|TRBJ2-5|-|-
TGCAGCGTTGAATCCCGGCTAGCTCGGTGGGAGCAGTACTTC
CSVESRLARWEQYF
>TRBV11-2|TRBJ2-1|-|-
TGTGCCAGCAGCCTCAGGGGGGGGGACCGCTACAATGAGCAGTTCTTC
CASSLRGGDRYNEQFF
>TRBV14|TRBJ1-2|-|-
TGTGCCAGCAGCCACCCGGGCATAAGTAACTATGGCTACACCTTC
CASSHPGISNYGYTF
>TRBV7-2|TRBJ1-5|few|-
TGTGCCAGCAGCTTAGCCCAAGGCCAGCCCCAGCATTTT
CASSLAQGQPQHF
>TRBV5-1|TRBJ2-1|few|TRBD2
TGCGCCAGCAGCTCCGGACTAGCGGCGAGCAATGAGCAGTTCTTC
CASSSGLAASNEQFF
>TRBV28|TRBJ2-1|few|-
TGTGCCAGCTGCCATCAGGGTCGGAATGAGCAGTTCTTC
CASCHQGRNEQFF
>TRBV12-3/TRBV12-4|TRBJ2-7|-|-
TGTGCCAGCAGTTTTGCGGGGGCTACCTACGAGCAGTACTTC
CASSFAGATYEQYF
>TRBV6-6|TRBJ2-5|-|TRBD1
TGTGCCAGCAGTTACTCTGGACAGGGGAACCAAGAGACCCAGTACTTC
CASSYSGQGNQETQYF
>TRBV29-1|TRBJ1-2|-|-
TGCAGCGTTGAAGTCGCCGGAGACTATGGCTACACCTTC
CSVEVAGDYGYTF
>TRBV7-9|TRBJ2-5|-|-
TGTGCCAGCAGCACCCATATCGCGACCCAGTACTTC
CASSTHIATQYF
>TRBV7-2|TRBJ1-6|-|-
TGTGCCAGCAGCTTAGGGGTTGAACGGCTAACTAATTCACCCCTCCACTTT
CASSLGVERLTNSPLHF
>TRBV11-2|TRBJ2-7|-|-
TGTGCCAGCGGAGAGGGGGATTACGAGCAGTACTTC
CASGEGDYEQYF
>TRBV20-1|TRBJ2-7|many|TRBD1
TGCAGTGCTAGGGGGGACAGGGGGCAGGGCTACGAGCAGTACTTC
CSARGDRGQGYEQYF
>TRBV7-2|TRBJ1-1|few|-
TGTGCCAGCAGCCGGACACCGAACACTGAAGCTTTCTTT
CASSRTPNTEAFF
>TRBV10-3|TRBJ2-1|-|TRBD2
TGTGCCATCAGTGACGGGACCAGCGGGGGGTTAAATGAGCAGTTCTTC
CAISDGTSGGLNEQFF
>TRBV27|TRBJ1-5|-|-
TGTGCCAGCAGCCCTATAGGGGTGACTCGGCCCCAGCATTTT
CASSPIGVTRPQHF
>TRBV20-1|TRBJ2-7|few|TRBD1
TGCAGTGCTAACCCACCCATAAGACAGGGTACGGGGGAGCAGTACTTC
CSANPPIRQGTGEQYF
>TRBV18|TRBJ2-1|-|-
TGTGCCAGCTCACCAGCGACAACCTACAATGAGCAGTTCTTC
CASSPATTYNEQFF
>TRBV21-1|TRBJ1-5|-|-
TGTGAGGAATCCGGGCAGAGCAATCAGCCCCAGCATTTT
CEESGQSNQPQHF
>TRBV29-1|TRBJ2-5|-|-
TGCGGTTGCAGGGTGGACGAGACCCAGTACTTC
CGCRVDETQYF
>TRBV11-2|TRBJ2-3|once|TRBD1
TGTGCCAGCAGCCGGACCAGCGCCGGGACAGGGGGCATTGATACGCAGTATTTT
CASSRTSAGTGGIDTQYF
>TRBV21-1|TRBJ2-3|once|-
TGTGCCAGCAGCAAAGCTTGTTGGGACCCACAGTATTTT
CASSKACWDPQYF
>TRBV6-5|TRBJ1-2|-|-
TGTGCCAGCACCCAGAGGGGTCATTGGAACTATGGCTACACCTTC
CASTQRGHWNYGYTF
>TRBV5-1|TRBJ2-1|-|-
TGCGCCAGCAGCTTGGGAGGTGGGTTCAATGAGCAGTTCTTC
CASSLGGGFNEQFF
>TRBV3-1|TRBJ2-7|few|-
TGTGCCAGCAGCCACGGGGATAGGTCGTACGAGCAGTACTTC
CASSHGDRSYEQYF
>TRBV5-6|TRBJ2-5|-|-
TGTGCCAGCAGCTTGGGCCCACCGATGGAGACCCAGTACTTC
CASSLGPPMETQYF